This T cell receptor beta chain was sequenced for a study of blood T cell repertoires in COVID-19. Between the trimmed V and J ends, which lost 6 bases and 1 base, there was a span of 9 bases. The CDR3 totals 13 residues. Germline CDR1 reads MNHEY; CDR2 reads SVGAGI. The table came from immunoSEQ multiplex PCR; TCRdb's copy has only in-frame clones and leaves some out. The sample shows approximately 150,000 clones, 87% of them seen only once. The age range of participants was about 18 to 89 years, with residence in about two dozen US areas. The gene calls are TRBV6-5 and TRBJ1-1, with D hard to call. The specimen sequenced was PBMCs or T cells enriched from blood (not recorded which). This TCR derives from a human donor with acute COVID-19. The donor label of this sample is uncertain. The CDR3 DNA reads TGTGCCAGCAGGAGAAACTGGAACACTGAAGCTTTCTTT. Translation: CASRRNWNTEAFF.